Presented here are 14 T cell receptor beta chains from one specimen sequenced in a study of cytomegalovirus exposure and HLA in healthy donors. 13 Jbeta primers and 60 Vbeta primers were used for the PCR. This table comes from immunoSEQ multiplex PCR, and its TCRdb copy is limited to in-frame clones, with some not included. This table holds approximately 110,000 clones, over 65% found once. The material sequenced was PBMCs. These receptor sequences come from a woman between 40 and 55 years old in good health and CMV-seropositive.

CDR3 DNA: TGTGCCAGCAGCAAACAGGGGGCGAATGAAAAACTGTTTTTT. Its protein product is CASSKQGANEKLFF. The genes are TRBV6-5 and TRBJ1-4; TRBD1 agrees at 9 bases. J lost 5 bases, V lost 6 bases, and 4 bases had no gene match. The CDR3 extends over 14 amino acids. Germline V CDR1 and CDR2: MNHEY, SVGAGI.

The count of this clone is one. V and J are TRBV5-1 and TRBJ2-5, with 11 bases lining up with TRBD2. The assigned J gene may be wrong: the sequence end matches TRBJ2-7 better. This CDR3 is 15 amino acids long. Germline V CDR1 and CDR2: SGHRS, YFSETQ. This chain's CDR3 is CASRLTSGSWYEQYF. The DNA for the CDR3 is TGCGCCAGCAGACTTACTAGCGGGAGTTGGTACGAGCAGTACTTC.

V is TRBV7-2 and J is TRBJ2-2, with D tentatively TRBD2 (5 bases). V lost 4 bases and J lost 7, with 13 bases in between. Germline V gene sequence: CDR1 SGHTA, CDR2 FQGNSA. The length of the CDR3 is 14 residues. This chain's CDR3 is CASSSTGSLGELFF. CDR3 sequence (DNA): TGTGCCAGCAGCTCTACGGGGAGCCTCGGGGAGCTGTTTTTT.

The chain carries TRBV2 and TRBJ1-2; D remains ambiguous. This CDR3 comprises 11 residues. V shed 4 bases and J shed 5 bases, with 5 bases lying between them. Germline-derived CDR1 and CDR2 are SNHLY and FYNNEI. In DNA form, the CDR3 reads TGTGCCAGCAGTGCCGGGTATGGCTACACCTTC. Protein product: CASSAGYGYTF.

This chain connects TRBV6-5 to TRBJ1-2; 10 nucleotides align to TRBD1. This CDR3 has 13 amino acids. V dropped 6 bases and J dropped 4; count of bases not matched to a gene: 2. Germline-derived CDR1 and CDR2 are MNHEY and SVGAGI. This chain's CDR3 is CASRRTGGYGYTF. DNA for the CDR3: TGTGCCAGCAGGAGGACAGGGGGCTATGGCTACACCTTC.

V gene TRBV6-1 combines with J gene TRBJ2-4, with 7 bases that match TRBD1. CDR3 length equals 15 residues. In germline, CDR1 is MNHNS, CDR2 SASEGT. V lost 5 bases and J lost 2; bases outside the gene matches: 6. CDR3 residues: CASSIQTGTKNIQYF. Here the CDR3 DNA reads TGTGCCAGCAGTATCCAGACAGGGACCAAAAACATTCAGTACTTC.

J is TRBJ1-3 and V is TRBV7-8; 9 nucleotides agree with TRBD1. Germline-derived CDR1 and CDR2 are SGHVS and FQNEAQ. With 5 bases clipped from V and 0 bases from J, the junction kept 8 bases outside the gene matches. The CDR3 runs to 17 residues. CDR3 bases: TGTGCCAGCAGCATTACAGGGGGCCCTAGCTCTGGAAACACCATATATTTT. Amino acids: CASSITGGPSSGNTIYF.

This clone is a singleton in its sample. The chain couples TRBV27 to TRBJ2-3, with 10 nucleotides matching TRBD2. The germline V gene encodes CDR1 MNHEY and CDR2 SMNVEV (reference sequence). V shed 7 bases, J shed 4 bases, and the junction held 8 bases outside the gene matches. The CDR3 covers 15 residues. CDR3 amino acids: CASNRAGGGADTQYF. The CDR3 region has the DNA TGTGCCAGCAACCGAGCGGGGGGGGGCGCAGATACGCAGTATTTT.

J is TRBJ1-1 and V is TRBV4-2; D is unresolved. V was shortened by 3 bases and J by 3 bases, with 11 bases between the two germline ends. The CDR3 loop spans 14 amino acids. Per the germline V gene, CDR1 is LGHNA and CDR2 is YNFKEQ. The CDR3 protein is CASSHHNRDTEAFF. CDR3 sequence (DNA): TGTGCCAGCAGCCACCACAATCGGGACACTGAAGCTTTCTTT.

The gene calls are TRBV7-9 and TRBJ1-1, with 7 bases matching TRBD1. Germline loops: CDR1 SEHNR, CDR2 FQNEAQ (reference sequence). The CDR3 runs to 14 residues. Losses at the gene ends were 5 bases for V and 1 base for J; bases not matched to a gene: 4. This CDR3 is CASSSRTGNTEAFF. The CDR3 nucleotides read TGTGCCAGCAGCAGCCGGACAGGGAACACTGAAGCTTTCTTT. Variable domain in full (rest from reference TRBV7-9 and TRBJ1-1): DTGVSQNPRHKITKRGQNVTFRCDPISEHNRLYWYRQTLGQGPEFLTYFQNEAQLEKSRLLSDRFSAERPKGSFSTLEIQRTEQGDSAMYLCASSSRTGNTEAFFGQGTRLTVV.

The chain uses TRBV2 and TRBJ2-3; 10 bases fit TRBD2. V lost 4 bases and J lost 6; bases outside the gene matches: 4. Germline CDR1 is SNHLY and CDR2 is FYNNEI. This CDR3 is 14 amino acids long. CDR3 in DNA: TGTGCCAGCAGTGCCGGGACTAGCGTTGATACGCAGTATTTT. This codes for CASSAGTSVDTQYF. Full variable domain (remainder filled in from reference TRBV2 and TRBJ2-3): EPEVTQTPSHQVTQMGQEVILRCVPISNHLYFYWYRQILGQKVEFLVSFYNNEISEKSEIFDDQFSVERPDGSNFTLKIRSTKLEDSAMYFCASSAGTSVDTQYFGPGTRLTVL.

CDR3 nucleotide sequence: TGTGCCAGTAGTATAGGAGGGAGTGAGGCTTTCTTT. Encoded protein: CASSIGGSEAFF. This chain joins TRBV19 and TRBJ1-1; D uncertain. Trimming left V 1 base short and J 11 bases short, with 11 bases between. CDR1 is LNHDA, CDR2 SQIVND, per germline (reference sequence). CDR3 size: 12 residues.

The V call is TRBV4-3, the J call TRBJ1-2; D unresolved. V lost 4 bases and J lost 4, with 13 bases in between. The CDR3 extends over 14 amino acids. The germline gives CDR1 LGHNA, CDR2 YSLEER. CDR3 sequence (DNA): TGCGCCAGCAGCCGGTGGAGGTTTCCCTATGGCTACACCTTC. Encoded protein: CASSRWRFPYGYTF.

The chain recombines TRBV29-1 with TRBJ2-7, with 7 bases that match TRBD1. This CDR3 spans 12 amino acids. Looked up from germline, CDR1 is SQVTM and CDR2 is ANQGSEA. The V and J ends lost 4 bases and 5 bases, in that order; junction bases with no gene match: 5. In DNA form, the CDR3 reads TGCAGCGTTGGACAGGGATCCAACGAGCAGTACTTC. Translation: CSVGQGSNEQYF.